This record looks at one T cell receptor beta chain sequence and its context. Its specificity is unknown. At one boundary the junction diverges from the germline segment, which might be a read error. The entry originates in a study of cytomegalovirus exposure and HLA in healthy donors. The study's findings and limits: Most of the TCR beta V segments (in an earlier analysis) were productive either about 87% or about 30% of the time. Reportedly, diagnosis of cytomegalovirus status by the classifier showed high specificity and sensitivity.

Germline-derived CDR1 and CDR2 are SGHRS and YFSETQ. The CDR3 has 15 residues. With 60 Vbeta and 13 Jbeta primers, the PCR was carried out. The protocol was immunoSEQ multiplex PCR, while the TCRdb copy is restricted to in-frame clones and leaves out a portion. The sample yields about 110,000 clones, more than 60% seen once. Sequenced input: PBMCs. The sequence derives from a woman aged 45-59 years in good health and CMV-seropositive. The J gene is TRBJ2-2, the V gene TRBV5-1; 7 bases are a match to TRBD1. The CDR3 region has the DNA TGTGCCAGCAGCAGACAGGGATTGGACACCGGGGAGCTGTTTTTT. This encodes CASSRQGLDTGELFF.